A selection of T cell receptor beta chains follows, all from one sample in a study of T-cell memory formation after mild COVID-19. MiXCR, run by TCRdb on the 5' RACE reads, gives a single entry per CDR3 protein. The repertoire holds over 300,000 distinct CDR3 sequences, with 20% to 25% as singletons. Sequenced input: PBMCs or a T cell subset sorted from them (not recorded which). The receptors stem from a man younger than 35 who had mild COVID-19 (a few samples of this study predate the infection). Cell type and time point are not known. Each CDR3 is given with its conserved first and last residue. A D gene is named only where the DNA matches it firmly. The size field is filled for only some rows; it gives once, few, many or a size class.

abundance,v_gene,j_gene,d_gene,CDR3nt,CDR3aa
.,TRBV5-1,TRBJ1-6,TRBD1,TGCGCCAGCAGCGTCGGACAGGGGCGCTACTCACCCCTCCACTTT,CASSVGQGRYSPLHF
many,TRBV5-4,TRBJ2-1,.,TGTGCCAGCAGCTTGCCGGTTTACAATGAGCAGTTCTTC,CASSLPVYNEQFF
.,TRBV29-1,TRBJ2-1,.,TGCAGCGTTGAAGGTCCAGCTGGGGCGCAGTTCTTC,CSVEGPAGAQFF
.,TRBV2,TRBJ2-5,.,TGTGCCAGCAGTGAGACTCCCGGGCCCTGGGGAGAGACCCAGTACTTC,CASSETPGPWGETQYF
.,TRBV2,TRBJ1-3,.,TGTGCCAGCAGAGTACAGAGCTCTGGAAACACCATATATTTT,CASRVQSSGNTIYF
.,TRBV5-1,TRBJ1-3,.,TGCGCCAGCAGCAGCTCCAGAAACACCATATATTTT,CASSSSRNTIYF
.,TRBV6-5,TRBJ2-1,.,TGTGCCAGCATTTACGGGGTTTACAATGAGCAGTTCTTC,CASIYGVYNEQFF
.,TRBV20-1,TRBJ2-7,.,TGCAGTGCTAGACCTAGTGTACAGGGAAGGCCGCGTGAGCAGTACTTC,CSARPSVQGRPREQYF
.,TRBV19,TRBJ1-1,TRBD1,TGTGCCAGTCATATACGGGCAGGGGGCCCCCGGGGAGCTTTCTTT,CASHIRAGGPRGAFF
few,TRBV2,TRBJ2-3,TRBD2,TGTGCCAGCTTACGGACTAGCGTTACAGATACGCAGTATTTT,CASLRTSVTDTQYF
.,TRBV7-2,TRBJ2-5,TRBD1,TGTGCCAGCAGCCCAACAGGGGTCACGGAGACCCAGTACTTC,CASSPTGVTETQYF
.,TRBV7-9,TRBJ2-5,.,TGTGCCAGCAGCAGACTAGTGGGGCAAGAGACCCAGTACTTC,CASSRLVGQETQYF
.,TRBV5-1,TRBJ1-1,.,TGCGCCAGCAGCTGGGGCGGAGGGTTTACTGAAGCTTTCTTT,CASSWGGGFTEAFF
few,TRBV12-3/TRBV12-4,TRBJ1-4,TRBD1,TGTGCCAGCAGGGAGACAGGGGGCTATGAAAAACTGTTTTTT,CASRETGGYEKLFF
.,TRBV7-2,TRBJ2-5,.,TGTGCCAGCAGCCCCGGGGGCCCCCAAGAGACCCAGTACTTC,CASSPGGPQETQYF
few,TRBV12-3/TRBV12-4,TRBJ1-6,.,TGTGCCAGCAGCCCCAGGGAAGGCGATTCACCCCTCCACTTT,CASSPREGDSPLHF
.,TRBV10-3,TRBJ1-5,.,TGTGCCATCAGTGAGAGGGGGGATAGCAATCAGCCCCAGCATTTT,CAISERGDSNQPQHF
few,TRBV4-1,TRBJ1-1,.,TGCGCCAGCAGCCCTACAGCGTTGAACACTGAAGCTTTCTTT,CASSPTALNTEAFF
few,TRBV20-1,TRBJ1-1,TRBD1,TGCAGTGCTAGTAGGGGGACAGGGACGGCTGAAGCTTTCTTT,CSASRGTGTAEAFF
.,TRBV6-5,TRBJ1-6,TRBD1,TGTGCCAGCAGTTACGGGGGGACAGGGGATTCACCCCTCAACTTT,CASSYGGTGDSPLNF
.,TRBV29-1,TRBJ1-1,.,TGCAGCGTTGAAGACTACAGGAGCGCTGAAGCTTTCTTT,CSVEDYRSAEAFF